These 20 T cell receptor beta chains were all obtained from the same sample, sequenced in a study of T cell responses to AZD1222 COVID-19 vaccine. Some clones are missing from TCRdb's copy, which holds only in-frame ones; the method was immunoSEQ multiplex PCR. Here the sample spans around 120,000 clones, more than 75% being singletons. The sample in question was peripheral blood, obtained on day 0 of AZD1222 vaccination. The origin of the receptors is an adult in good health.

The chain links TRBV10-3 to TRBJ2-3; D may be TRBD2 (5 bases). From germline, CDR1 is ENHRY and CDR2 SYGVKD. The ends were cut back, 6 bases at V and 0 bases at J, with 13 bases in the middle. This CDR3 has 15 residues. As DNA, the CDR3 is TGTGCCATCAGGCCCGGACGGACTAGCACAGATACGCAGTATTTT. Its protein is CAIRPGRTSTDTQYF.

The V gene is TRBV4-3, the J gene TRBJ2-1, with D possibly called TRBD1 or TRBD2 (6 bases each). V gave up 3 bases and J gave up 2 bases, with 11 bases separating them. The CDR3 spans 15 residues. Germline V CDR1 and CDR2: LGHNA, YSLEER. DNA for the CDR3: TGCGCCAGCAGCCATGAGGGGGGTACCTACAATGAGCAGTTCTTC. Its translation: CASSHEGGTYNEQFF.

This sequence joins TRBV28 and TRBJ1-4, with D uncertain. Germline values: CDR1 MDHEN, CDR2 SYDVKM. The CDR3 has 15 residues. The ends were cut back, 2 bases at V and 8 bases at J, with 15 bases in the middle. CDR3 sequence: CASSLREILREKLFF. CDR3 coding DNA: TGTGCCAGCAGTTTAAGGGAGATATTACGGGAAAAACTGTTTTTT. Filled out from reference TRBV28 and TRBJ1-4, the complete variable domain reads DVKVTQSSRYLVKRTGEKVFLECVQDMDHENMFWYRQDPGLGLRLIYFSYDVKMKEKGDIPEGYSVSREKKERFSLILESASTNQTSMYLCASSLREILREKLFFGSGTQLSVL.

The CDR3 DNA sequence: TGTGCCAGCAGCCAACTGACTAGCGGGCCCGCCTGGCAGTATTTT. Translating gives CASSQLTSGPAWQYF. V gene TRBV4-2 combines with J gene TRBJ2-3, with 10 bases lining up with TRBD2. With V trimmed by 2 bases and J by 11 bases, 10 bases remained unmatched. The CDR3 is made up of 15 amino acids. Germline lookup yields CDR1 LGHNA and CDR2 YNFKEQ.

This clone was detected only once. The rearrangement uses TRBV5-5 and TRBJ2-5; D remains ambiguous. The CDR3 contains 16 residues. V dropped 3 bases and J dropped 5 bases, with 20 bases sitting between them. Germline-derived CDR1 and CDR2 are SGHKS and YYEKEE (reference sequence). This chain's CDR3 is CASSSGVRPQVETQYF. In DNA form, the CDR3 reads TGTGCCAGCAGCTCGGGCGTAAGACCCCAGGTGGAGACCCAGTACTTC.

The chain joins TRBV11-2 to TRBJ1-4; 8 bases are a match to TRBD1. The CDR3 runs 14 residues. Germline V gives CDR1 SGHAT, CDR2 FQNNGV. The V gene end was trimmed by 5 bases and the J gene end by 8 bases; junction bases not matched to a gene: 7. CDR3 residues: CASSPGQGREKLFF. The CDR3, as DNA: TGTGCCAGCAGCCCTGGACAGGGACGGGAAAAACTGTTTTTT.

The gene calls are TRBV14 and TRBJ2-2; possibly TRBD2 for D (5 bases). From germline, CDR1 is SGHDN and CDR2 FVKESK. V shed 0 bases and J shed 2 bases, with 16 bases lying between them. The CDR3 sequence is 18 residues long. CDR3 region: CASSQDRGLPENTGELFF. The CDR3 region has the DNA TGTGCCAGCAGCCAAGATCGGGGTCTACCTGAAAACACCGGGGAGCTGTTTTTT.

The V and J genes are TRBV5-1 and TRBJ2-3; 7 positions match TRBD1. Trimming took 6 bases from V and 5 from J; bases not matched to a gene: 12. The germline V gene has CDR1 SGHRS and CDR2 YFSETQ. The CDR3 length is 15 residues. DNA for the CDR3: TGCGCCAGCATCGTTCCCACAGGGGACGGAGATACGCAGTATTTT. Protein sequence: CASIVPTGDGDTQYF. Full variable domain (outside the CDR3, taken from reference TRBV5-1 and TRBJ2-3): KAGVTQTPRYLIKTRGQQVTLSCSPISGHRSVSWYQQTPGQGLQFLFEYFSETQRNKGNFPGRFSGRQFSNSRSEMNVSTLELGDSALYLCASIVPTGDGDTQYFGPGTRLTVL.

This sequence joins TRBV3-1 (or the pseudogene TRBV3-2) and TRBJ2-7; TRBD2 matches 9 bases. J gave up 6 bases and V 3 bases, and 12 bases lay outside the gene matches. CDR3 length equals 16 residues. Germline V gene sequence: CDR1 LGHDT, CDR2 YNNKEL (reference sequence). The CDR3 nucleotides read TGTGCCAGCAGCCAGGACTTAGCGGGAGAGGGGGGCGAGCAGTACTTC. Amino acids: CASSQDLAGEGGEQYF.

The CDR3 region is CASSSTGEPSGNTIYF. The CDR3 DNA is TGTGCCAGTAGTTCGACAGGGGAACCAAGTGGAAACACCATATATTTT. This sequence joins TRBV19 and TRBJ1-3, with TRBD1 matching over 8 bases. The trim removed 5 bases at V and 3 bases at J, leaving 9 bases unmatched. Germline V lookup: CDR1 LNHDA, CDR2 SQIVND (reference sequence). This CDR3 is 16 amino acids long.

This clone was seen just once. Written as DNA, the CDR3 is TGCGCCAGCAGCTTGAATGGGGGCACTGAAGCTTTCTTT. It yields the protein CASSLNGGTEAFF. V usage is TRBV5-1 and J usage is TRBJ1-1; perhaps TRBD1 as D (5 bases). Germline-derived CDR1 and CDR2 are SGHRS and YFSETQ. V lost 1 base, J lost 4 bases, and 8 bases lay in between. CDR3 length: 13 amino acids.

This clone has just a few counts. The chain recombines TRBV28 with TRBJ2-7; 8 nucleotides match TRBD1. CDR1 is MDHEN, CDR2 SYDVKM, per germline. The CDR3 totals 15 residues. V lost 5 bases and J lost 3; bases outside the gene matches: 9. As DNA, the CDR3 is TGTGCCAGCAGTGCGCCGGGACAGGATCTCTACGAGCAGTACTTC. This codes for CASSAPGQDLYEQYF.

The chain joins TRBV6-5 to TRBJ2-5; perhaps D is TRBD1 or TRBD2 (6 bases each). CDR1 is MNHEY, CDR2 SVGAGI, per germline. The CDR3 contains 13 residues. V was cut by 8 bases and J by 5 bases, with 15 bases left in between. The CDR3 is CASGSGGGETQYF. The CDR3 DNA follows: TGTGCCAGCGGGTCCGGGGGCGGGGAGACCCAGTACTTC.

The genes are TRBV30 and TRBJ2-3; 9 bases line up with TRBD2. CDR1 GTSNPN and CDR2 SVGIG come from the germline V gene (reference sequence). V lost 3 bases and J lost 5; bases outside the gene matches: 6. This CDR3 contains 14 residues. CDR3 sequence: CAWRWRGGGDTQYF. CDR3 bases: TGTGCCTGGAGATGGCGGGGGGGCGGAGATACGCAGTATTTT.

The gene calls are TRBV18 and TRBJ2-3, with no clear D. The germline gives CDR1 KGHSH, CDR2 LQKENI. The CDR3 is 12 residues long. V was trimmed by 5 bases and J by 11 bases, leaving 14 bases between them. The CDR3 protein is CASSSVYGEQYF. Here the CDR3 DNA reads TGTGCCAGCTCATCCGTTTACGGCGAGCAGTATTTT.

The J gene is TRBJ1-2, the V gene TRBV5-1; possible D gene TRBD1, 5 bases. This CDR3 spans 14 amino acids. V lost 0 bases, J lost 2 bases, and 8 bases lay in between. The germline CDR1 and CDR2 sequences are SGHRS and YFSETQ. CDR3: CASSLEWGNYGYTF. CDR3 sequence (DNA): TGCGCCAGCAGCTTGGAGTGGGGCAACTATGGCTACACCTTC.

This clone was seen once. This chain connects TRBV19 to TRBJ1-2; tentative D call: TRBD1 (6 bases). This CDR3 has 14 residues. Germline lookup yields CDR1 LNHDA and CDR2 SQIVND (reference sequence). The V gene lost 7 bases and the J gene lost 2 bases, with 14 bases spanning the gap. This CDR3 is CASKRDTGNYGYTF. The CDR3 nucleotides read TGTGCCAGTAAAAGGGACACGGGAAACTATGGCTACACCTTC.

This chain uses TRBV6-5 with TRBJ1-4, with 8 nucleotides matching TRBD1. With V trimmed by 4 bases and J by 4 bases, 8 bases remained unmatched. CDR3 length: 16 residues. Germline CDR1 and CDR2: MNHEY and SVGAGI. CDR3 amino acids: CASSSNGQGLNEKLFF. In DNA, the CDR3 is TGTGCCAGCAGTTCGAACGGACAGGGCCTTAATGAAAAACTGTTTTTT.

The rearrangement links TRBV6-5 to TRBJ1-5; no reliable D call. V lost 6 bases and J 2 bases, leaving 11 bases between the germline ends. The CDR3 extends over 14 amino acids. Germline V gives CDR1 MNHEY, CDR2 SVGAGI. The chain's CDR3 is CASSPREGNQPQHF. CDR3 coding DNA: TGTGCCAGCAGCCCCCGAGAGGGCAATCAGCCCCAGCATTTT.

The V call is TRBV11-3, the J call TRBJ2-7; 7 bases align to TRBD1. CDR3 length: 14 amino acids. The V gene end was trimmed by 4 bases and the J gene end by 2 bases; junction bases not matched to a gene: 5. Germline V gene lookup returns CDR1 SGHNT and CDR2 YENEEA. The CDR3 coding sequence is TGTGCCAGCAGCTCCCGGGACAGTCCCTACGAGCAGTACTTC. It yields the protein CASSSRDSPYEQYF.